Below are 17 T cell receptor beta chains sequenced from a single sample in a study of shared clonotypes between healthy human individuals. Naivety among CD8 cells was defined by CD45RO negativity and positive CCR7 selection, thereby excluding terminally differentiated effector memory CD45RA+ cells. Sequencing was performed with immunoSEQ multiplex PCR; in TCRdb, only in-frame clones are kept and a portion is missing. The sample holds some 2,000,000 clones, roughly 94% seen once. Sequenced sample: naive CD8+ T cells sorted from blood. These receptors all stem from a man between 18 and 35 years old in good health.

V and J are TRBV19 and TRBJ2-2; 12 bases match TRBD2. The CDR3 consists of 14 residues. J was trimmed by 2 bases and V by 9 bases; bases with no gene match: 1. Germline CDR1 is LNHDA and CDR2 is SQIVND (reference sequence). The CDR3 coding sequence is TGTGCCAGCGGACTAGCGGGAAACACCGGGGAGCTGTTTTTT. Its protein is CASGLAGNTGELFF.

The chain employs TRBV15 and TRBJ2-7; 7 bases are a match to TRBD1. The CDR3 has 21 residues. Per the germline V gene, CDR1 is LNHNV and CDR2 is YYDKDF (reference sequence). V lost 0 bases, J lost 1 base, and 21 bases stayed unmatched. This CDR3 is CATSRDLRAVWGQRISYEQYF. Here the CDR3 DNA reads TGTGCCACCAGCAGAGATCTCCGAGCGGTGTGGGGACAGCGTATTTCCTACGAGCAGTACTTC.

The rearrangement links TRBV21-1 to TRBJ1-4; the table calls TRBD1, which could not be checked here. TRBV21-1 counts as a pseudogene. There are 15 residues in the CDR3. CDR3 DNA: TGTGCCAGCAGCAAAGGGACAGGGGGCTTCGAAAAACTGTTTTTT. Protein sequence: CASSKGTGGFEKLFF.

This clone was detected once. The chain is built from TRBV5-1 and TRBJ2-7; TRBD2 matches 8 bases. J was trimmed by 0 bases and V by 1 base; bases with no gene match: 24. Per the germline V gene, CDR1 is SGHRS and CDR2 is YFSETQ. This CDR3 region has 22 residues. CDR3 nucleotides: TGCGCCAGCAGCTTGATTTATCTTCCTACTAGCGGAGCTGCCCTGTCCTCCTACGAGCAGTACTTC. It is translated as CASSLIYLPTSGAALSSYEQYF.

This clone showed up just a few times. The chain couples TRBV5-6 to TRBJ1-4, with D maybe TRBD1 (6 bases). The CDR3 contains 14 residues. Germline-derived CDR1 and CDR2 are SGHDT and YYEEEE. V dropped 3 bases and J dropped 8 bases, with 14 bases sitting between them. Here the CDR3 reads CASSSGDTVEKLFF. DNA for the CDR3: TGTGCCAGCAGCTCCGGGGACACTGTCGAAAAACTGTTTTTT.

This clone was seen a single time. The chain has TRBV27 and TRBJ1-5, with D tentatively TRBD1 (6 bases). V lost 6 bases, J lost 6 bases, and 24 bases lay in between. Germline CDR1 and CDR2: MNHEY and SMNVEV (reference sequence). The CDR3 contains 17 residues. CDR3 amino acids: CASRKMGADLRPQPQHF. The CDR3 DNA reads TGTGCCAGCAGAAAGATGGGGGCAGACCTGCGCCCTCAGCCCCAGCATTTT.

Comments on this clone: Additional DNA sequences in this sample encode the identical CDR3. The chain employs TRBV5-6 and TRBJ2-7; D remains ambiguous. The CDR3 spans 13 residues. V shed 2 bases and J shed 3 bases, with 9 bases lying between them. Germline assignment: CDR1 SGHDT and CDR2 YYEEEE. The CDR3 coding sequence is TGTGCCAGCAGCTTCGGGCAGCTCTACGAGCAGTACTTC. It yields the protein CASSFGQLYEQYF.

V is TRBV27 and J is TRBJ2-2; 10 positions match TRBD1. The CDR3 is made up of 16 amino acids. Germline values: CDR1 MNHEY, CDR2 SMNVEV (reference sequence). With 1 base clipped from V and 6 bases from J, the junction kept 5 bases outside the gene matches. CDR3 in DNA: TGTGCCAGCAGTTTATTAACGACAGGGGGCTCCGGGGAGCTGTTTTTT. Its protein is CASSLLTTGGSGELFF.

The chain links TRBV30 to TRBJ1-1; TRBD1 matches 8 bases. The CDR3 runs 14 residues. Germline CDR1 reads GTSNPN; CDR2 reads SVGIG (reference sequence). The V gene end was trimmed by 0 bases and the J gene end by 6 bases; junction bases not matched to a gene: 6. CDR3 coding DNA: TGTGCCTGGAGTGTGGGGTCGGGACAGGCTGAAGCTTTCTTT. Its translation is CAWSVGSGQAEAFF.

This sequence joins TRBV6-4 and TRBJ1-5; no definite D call. V lost 8 bases and J lost 1, with 15 bases in between. The CDR3 consists of 15 residues. Germline CDR1 and CDR2: MRHNA and SNTAGT. As DNA, the CDR3 is TGTGCCAGCCCTCCACTCGGCAGGAGCAATCAGCCCCAGCATTTT. This codes for CASPPLGRSNQPQHF.

With respect to this clone: The junction departs from germline at one end; a sequencing error may be responsible. This rearrangement joins TRBV7-7 to TRBJ2-5, with 11 nucleotides matching TRBD1. The length of the CDR3 is 15 residues. Germline V gene data show CDR1 as SSHAT and CDR2 as FNYEAQ (reference sequence). The CDR3 sequence: CASSFGTGGEETQYF. The DNA for the CDR3 is TGTGCTAGCAGCTTCGGGACAGGGGGTGAAGAGACCCAGTACTTC.

The CDR3 DNA follows: TGTGCCACCGGGACAGGGGCAAACACAGATACGCAGTATTTT. Its translation is CATGTGANTDTQYF. The V call is TRBV19, the J call TRBJ2-3, with 10 bases identical to TRBD1. From germline, CDR1 is LNHDA and CDR2 SQIVND (reference sequence). The V segment lost 10 bases and the J segment 2 bases; nucleotides outside the gene matches: 6. The CDR3 consists of 14 residues.

V usage is TRBV2 and J usage is TRBJ2-3; maybe TRBD2 (5 bases). The germline V gene has CDR1 SNHLY and CDR2 FYNNEI. This CDR3 comprises 16 residues. Trimming took off 2 bases at V and 2 bases at J, with 14 bases between the two ends. The CDR3 protein is CASSEPDSNYTDTQYF. CDR3 DNA sequence: TGTGCCAGCAGTGAACCGGACTCAAACTACACAGATACGCAGTATTTT.

The V call is TRBV28, the J call TRBJ2-3; weak D call: TRBD2 (6 bases). The germline V gene has CDR1 MDHEN and CDR2 SYDVKM. The ends were cut back, 3 bases at V and 5 bases at J, with 15 bases in the middle. CDR3 length: 15 amino acids. The chain's CDR3 is CASSFGDLTRDTQYF. The CDR3 DNA follows: TGTGCCAGCAGTTTTGGGGACTTGACTCGAGATACGCAGTATTTT.

The chain joins TRBV28 to TRBJ2-1; no clear D. V was clipped by 6 bases and J by 1 base, with 19 bases between them. CDR1 and CDR2 from the germline V gene are MDHEN and SYDVKM. The CDR3 is 17 residues long. In nucleotides, the CDR3 is TGTGCCAGCAGCTCCAGACCACTCGGACCTTCCTACAATGAGCAGTTCTTC. Translated, it gives CASSSRPLGPSYNEQFF. Using reference TRBV28 and TRBJ2-1 for the parts outside the CDR3, the full variable domain is DVKVTQSSRYLVKRTGEKVFLECVQDMDHENMFWYRQDPGLGLRLIYFSYDVKMKEKGDIPEGYSVSREKKERFSLILESASTNQTSMYLCASSSRPLGPSYNEQFFGPGTRLTVL.

The V call is TRBV6-5, the J call TRBJ2-5; TRBD2 agrees at 7 bases. J gave up 5 bases and V 0 bases, and 9 bases lay outside the gene matches. Germline values: CDR1 MNHEY, CDR2 SVGAGI. There are 16 residues in the CDR3. The DNA for the CDR3 is TGTGCCAGCAGTTACTCGATCGTCGGCGGGAGCGAGACCCAGTACTTC. Encoded protein: CASSYSIVGGSETQYF.

The chain carries TRBV27 and TRBJ2-7, with D tentatively TRBD2 (7 bases). Per germline, CDR1 MNHEY and CDR2 SMNVEV (reference sequence). The CDR3 totals 14 residues. V was trimmed by 8 bases and J by 7 bases, leaving 21 bases between them. The CDR3 here is CASGGVGQGQEQYF. In DNA, the CDR3 is TGTGCCAGCGGGGGGGTAGGGCAGGGGCAAGAGCAGTACTTC.